This TCR beta chain was observed in a study of a mutant IDH1 vaccine in newly diagnosed glioma. Study context: Males made up about 60% and females about 40% of treated patients, whose mean age was roughly 40 years. The earlier regimen, radiotherapy, temozolomide, or both, was most often both. At week 47 came visit V13, while visit V12 had come at week 35. General study points: Among top peripheral T cell clonotypes, changes seemed unrelated to pseudoprogression.

With regard to this clone: The antigen is unknown.

The time point denotes: week 47, end of study. It was 300 ug of mutant IDH1 20-mer peptide that made up each vaccine dose, given with topical imiquimod. CDR1 KGHSH and CDR2 LQKENI come from the germline V gene. Trimming took 6 bases from V and 0 from J, leaving 4 bases between them. The CDR3 contains 12 residues. Generated by immunoSEQ multiplex PCR, the TCRdb table keeps only in-frame clones and is missing some. This table has tens of thousands of clones, roughly four fifths appearing once. This receptor was taken from a man aged 35 to 55 with glioma. This sample comprised PBMCs, obtained from a glioma patient whose treatment included an IDH1 peptide vaccine. This chain joins TRBV18 and TRBJ2-3; D gene ambiguous. In DNA form, the CDR3 reads TGTGCCAGCTCTCTGAGCACAGATACGCAGTATTTT. Translated: CASSLSTDTQYF.